The source of this T cell receptor (beta chain) is a study of blood T cell repertoires in COVID-19. Authors' analysis steps: The authors estimated nucleated cell counts from reference gene primer amplification. TCRdb keeps only in-frame clones here, not all; method: immunoSEQ multiplex PCR. V and J calls and clone size are those listed in that table; D and trimming were worked out from the DNA. There are more than 250,000 clones in the sample; more than 70% occur only once, and 1% to 1.5% lies in the top ten. The ends were cut back, 6 bases at V and 1 base at J, with 12 bases in the middle. The CDR3 has 14 amino acids. Germline loops: CDR1 SNHLY, CDR2 FYNNEI.

The sequenced sample was peripheral blood. The chain joins TRBV2 to TRBJ2-5, with D possibly TRBD2 on 6 matching bases. This receptor was identified in a woman aged 45-65 years with acute or convalescent COVID-19. The CDR3 region has the DNA TGTGCCAGCAGAGCTAGCGTAACCCAAGAGACCCAGTACTTC. This sequence encodes CASRASVTQETQYF. Full variable domain (rest looked up from reference TRBV2 and TRBJ2-5): EPEVTQTPSHQVTQMGQEVILRCVPISNHLYFYWYRQILGQKVEFLVSFYNNEISEKSEIFDDQFSVERPDGSNFTLKIRSTKLEDSAMYFCASRASVTQETQYFGPGTRLLVL.